These T cell receptor beta chains were read from a single sample in a study of cytomegalovirus exposure and HLA in healthy donors. Method: immunoSEQ multiplex PCR; TCRdb's copy keeps in-frame clones and lacks some. The data contain more than 80,000 clones, 96% of them seen just once; the ten biggest clones take up under 1.5%. Sample: PBMCs. The source is a woman younger than 30 in good health and CMV-seronegative. The CDR3 runs from the conserved cysteine through the conserved F or W. The order of the fields is V gene, clone size, D gene, J gene, CDR3 protein, CDR3 DNA. The D gene is left open where the match is weak. A row's size may be missing; if present it is once, few, many or a size class.

v_gene: TRBV19; abundance: -; d_gene: TRBD1; j_gene: TRBJ1-1; CDR3aa: CASSWGTEDTEAFF; CDR3nt: TGTGCCAGTAGTTGGGGGACAGAGGACACTGAAGCTTTCTTT
v_gene: TRBV2; abundance: -; d_gene: -; j_gene: TRBJ2-2; CDR3aa: CATSRGVNTGELFF; CDR3nt: TGTGCCACCTCACGGGGAGTCAACACCGGGGAGCTGTTTTTT
v_gene: TRBV11-2; abundance: -; d_gene: -; j_gene: TRBJ1-2; CDR3aa: CASSSYIQRGGYTF; CDR3nt: TGTGCCAGCAGCTCATATATTCAACGGGGTGGCTACACCTTC
v_gene: TRBV4-2; abundance: -; d_gene: TRBD2; j_gene: TRBJ2-3; CDR3aa: CASSQEGLAGGSTDTQYF; CDR3nt: TGTGCCAGCAGCCAAGAGGGACTAGCGGGAGGGAGCACAGATACGCAGTATTTT
v_gene: TRBV27; abundance: once; d_gene: TRBD1; j_gene: TRBJ1-5; CDR3aa: CASRQGRSNQPQHF; CDR3nt: TGTGCCAGCCGACAGGGGCGTAGCAATCAGCCCCAGCATTTT
v_gene: TRBV5-1; abundance: once; d_gene: TRBD1; j_gene: TRBJ1-6; CDR3aa: CASSLETGQQPLHF; CDR3nt: TGCGCCAGCAGCTTGGAAACGGGACAGCAACCCCTCCACTTT
v_gene: TRBV19; abundance: -; d_gene: -; j_gene: TRBJ2-7; CDR3aa: CASRGRQPTYEQYF; CDR3nt: TGTGCCAGTAGGGGAAGACAGCCGACCTACGAGCAGTACTTC
v_gene: TRBV27; abundance: -; d_gene: TRBD2; j_gene: TRBJ2-3; CDR3aa: CASSLRTRPSTDTQYF; CDR3nt: TGTGCCAGCAGTTTAAGGACTAGGCCATCCACAGATACGCAGTATTTT
v_gene: TRBV19; abundance: -; d_gene: TRBD2; j_gene: TRBJ2-1; CDR3aa: CASSGSPGASGRAVYNEQFF; CDR3nt: TGTGCCAGTAGTGGGTCCCCTGGGGCTAGCGGGAGGGCCGTCTACAATGAGCAGTTCTTC
v_gene: TRBV9; abundance: -; d_gene: TRBD1; j_gene: TRBJ2-3; CDR3aa: CASSVSGGLGADTQYF; CDR3nt: TGTGCCAGCAGCGTGTCAGGGGGCCTGGGCGCAGATACGCAGTATTTT
v_gene: TRBV27; abundance: -; d_gene: TRBD1; j_gene: TRBJ2-7; CDR3aa: CASSNPGQGRNEQYF; CDR3nt: TGTGCCAGCAGTAACCCGGGACAGGGTAGAAACGAGCAGTACTTC
v_gene: TRBV7-9; abundance: -; d_gene: TRBD2; j_gene: TRBJ2-7; CDR3aa: CASSLGEPGLASLEQYF; CDR3nt: TGTGCCAGCAGCTTAGGGGAGCCGGGACTAGCTTCACTCGAGCAGTACTTC
v_gene: TRBV6-5; abundance: -; d_gene: -; j_gene: TRBJ1-1; CDR3aa: CASSYGGYTEAFF; CDR3nt: TGTGCCAGCAGTTACGGGGGGTACACTGAAGCTTTCTTT
v_gene: TRBV19; abundance: -; d_gene: -; j_gene: TRBJ1-5; CDR3aa: CASSMRGRVSNQPQHF; CDR3nt: TGTGCCAGTAGTATGAGAGGGAGGGTGAGCAATCAGCCCCAGCATTTT